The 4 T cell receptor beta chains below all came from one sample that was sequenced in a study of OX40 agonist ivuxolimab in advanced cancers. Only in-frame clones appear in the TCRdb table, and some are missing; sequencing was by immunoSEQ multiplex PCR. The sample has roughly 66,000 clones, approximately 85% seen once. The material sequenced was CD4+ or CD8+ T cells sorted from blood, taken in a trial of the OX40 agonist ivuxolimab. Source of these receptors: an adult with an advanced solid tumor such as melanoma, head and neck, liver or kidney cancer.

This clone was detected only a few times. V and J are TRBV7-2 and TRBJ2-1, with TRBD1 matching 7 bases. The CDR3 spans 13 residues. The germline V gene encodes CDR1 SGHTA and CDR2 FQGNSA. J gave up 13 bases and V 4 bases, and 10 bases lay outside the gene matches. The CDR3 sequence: CASSSQARTGQFF. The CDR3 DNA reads TGTGCCAGCAGCTCGCAGGCCCGGACAGGTCAGTTCTTC.

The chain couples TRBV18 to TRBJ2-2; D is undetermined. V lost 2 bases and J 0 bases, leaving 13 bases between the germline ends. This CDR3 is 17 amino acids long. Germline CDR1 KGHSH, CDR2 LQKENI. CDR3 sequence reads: CASSPFRVPSNTGELFF. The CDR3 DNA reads TGTGCCAGCTCACCATTTAGAGTTCCTTCGAACACCGGGGAGCTGTTTTTT.

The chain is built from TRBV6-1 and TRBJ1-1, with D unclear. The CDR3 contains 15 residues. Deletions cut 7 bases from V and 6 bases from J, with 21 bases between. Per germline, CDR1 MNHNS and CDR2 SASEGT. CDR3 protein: CASTAGFTRKSEAFF. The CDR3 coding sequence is TGTGCCAGCACCGCAGGCTTTACCAGGAAGTCTGAAGCTTTCTTT.

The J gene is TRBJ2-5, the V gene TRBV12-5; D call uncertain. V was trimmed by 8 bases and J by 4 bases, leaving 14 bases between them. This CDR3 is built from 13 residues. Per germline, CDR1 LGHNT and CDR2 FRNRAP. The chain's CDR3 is CASPPTKSETQYF. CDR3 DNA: TGTGCTAGTCCCCCCACAAAGTCAGAGACCCAGTACTTC. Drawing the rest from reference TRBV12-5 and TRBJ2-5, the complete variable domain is DARVTQTPRHKVTEMGQEVTMRCQPILGHNTVFWYRQTMMQGLELLAYFRNRAPLDDSGMPKDRFSAEMPDATLATLKIQPSEPRDSAVYFCASPPTKSETQYFGPGTRLLVL.